A single T cell receptor beta chain is shown here with its context. The authors ran the immunoSEQ assay, v3.0, at survey level. Assay: immunoSEQ multiplex PCR; the TCRdb copy retains only in-frame clones and omits some. The sample has about 28,000 clones, roughly 94% seen once; the top ten hold approximately 3%. Germline V lookup: CDR1 SGHAT, CDR2 FQNNGV. The CDR3 has 17 amino acids. V dropped 4 bases and J dropped 0; count of bases not matched to a gene: 8. Every donor contributed at least one pre-ART and at least two post-ART PBMC samples. The sample belongs to a study of long-term antiretroviral therapy in people with HIV.

The J gene is TRBJ2-3, the V gene TRBV11-2; 9 bases line up with TRBD2. Sequencing was performed on unsorted PBMCs, taken 5.3 years after starting antiretroviral therapy. The source of this sequence is a man in his fifties or sixties with HIV. This CDR3 is CASSSQRGASSTDTQYF. CDR3 coding DNA: TGTGCCAGCAGCTCTCAGCGGGGGGCATCTAGCACAGATACGCAGTATTTT.